The next 5 T cell receptor beta chains were all read from a single sample in a study of blood T cell repertoires in COVID-19. The table came from immunoSEQ multiplex PCR; TCRdb's copy has only in-frame clones and leaves some out. Here the sample spans over 200,000 clones, about 85% being singletons. Sequenced material: PBMCs or T cells enriched from blood (not recorded which). All receptors derive from a man in his forties who had recovered from COVID-19.

This chain joins TRBV7-8 and TRBJ2-2; weak D call: TRBD2 (5 bases). Germline CDR1 reads SGHVS; CDR2 reads FQNEAQ. The CDR3 covers 14 residues. V lost 5 bases and J lost 5, with 12 bases in between. The CDR3 DNA sequence: TGTGCCAGCAGCCAGTCGGGATTTACCGGGGAGCTGTTTTTT. Protein: CASSQSGFTGELFF. Variable domain in full (rest from reference TRBV7-8 and TRBJ2-2): GAGVSQSPRYKVAKRGQDVALRCDPISGHVSLFWYQQALGQGPEFLTYFQNEAQLDKSGLPSDRFFAERPEGSVSTLKIQRTQQEDSAVYLCASSQSGFTGELFFGEGSRLTVL.

This chain connects TRBV25-1 to TRBJ2-2; possible D gene TRBD2, 6 bases. Germline values: CDR1 MGHDK, CDR2 SYGVNS. Trimming removed 3 bases at V and 6 bases at J, with 23 bases between. The CDR3 has 18 residues. CDR3 coding DNA: TGTGCCAGCAGTGACCCCCGGCAGAGGCAGGGAGGACCCGGGGAGCTGTTTTTT. Translating it yields CASSDPRQRQGGPGELFF.

The genes are TRBV5-1 and TRBJ2-5; 7 nucleotides line up with TRBD2. This CDR3 has 14 amino acids. Germline lookup yields CDR1 SGHRS and CDR2 YFSETQ. With 4 bases clipped from V and 1 base from J, the junction kept 4 bases outside the gene matches. CDR3 in DNA: TGCGCCAGCAGCACGGGACTAAGCCAAGAGACCCAGTACTTC. Its translation: CASSTGLSQETQYF.

V usage is TRBV2 and J usage is TRBJ2-4; TRBD1 might be the D (6 bases). The CDR3 runs to 15 residues. Trimming stripped 6 bases from V and 3 bases from J, with 15 bases between. From germline, CDR1 is SNHLY and CDR2 FYNNEI. CDR3 bases: TGTGCCAGCAGATCACAGGGCATTCGCAAAAACATTCAGTACTTC. This translates into CASRSQGIRKNIQYF.

V usage is TRBV21-1 and J usage is TRBJ2-7; the table's D call of TRBD2 was not tested on the DNA. TRBV21-1 is a known pseudogene. This CDR3 has 14 residues. This CDR3 is CASSKEETHYEQYF. DNA of the CDR3: TGTGCCAGCAGCAAAGAGGAGACGCACTACGAGCAGTACTTC.